Below, 26 T cell receptor beta chains from the same sample are listed, as sequenced in a study of CD8 T cells in Susac syndrome. RNA was extracted with the RNeasy kit, and a quantity of about 0.45 to 1 ug was reverse transcribed using random hexamers. TCRdb used MiXCR to reprocess the immunoSEQ multiplex PCR reads, holding one entry per CDR3 protein. The sample comprises 150,000 or so distinct CDR3 sequences, roughly 94% of which are singletons, and 0.2% to 0.25% rests with the top ten. The specimen was CD8+ T cells from PBMCs. Every receptor here comes from a human donor with multiple sclerosis.

CDR3 protein: CSARDGSESSGNTIYF. CDR3 coding DNA: TGCAGTGCTAGGGACGGTTCCGAGAGCTCTGGAAACACCATATATTTT. The V gene is TRBV20-1, the J gene TRBJ1-3; no clear D. The CDR3 runs to 16 residues. CDR1 DFQATT and CDR2 SNEGSKA come from the germline V gene (reference sequence). V was clipped by 3 bases and J by 0 bases, with 15 bases between them.

The chain links TRBV27 to TRBJ1-2; TRBD1 might be the D (6 bases). The length of the CDR3 is 14 residues. With 5 bases removed from V and 6 bases from J, the gap between germline ends came to 16 bases. CDR1 and CDR2 (germline): MNHEY, SMNVEV (reference sequence). The CDR3 reads CASSLRRPGDGYTF. CDR3 DNA: TGTGCCAGCAGTCTACGCAGGCCAGGGGATGGCTACACCTTC.

The count of this clonotype is one. This chain joins TRBV12-3 or TRBV12-4 and TRBJ2-7, with 8 bases identical to TRBD1. V lost 3 bases to trimming and J lost 5 bases; unmatched junction nucleotides: 3. This CDR3 comprises 13 residues. DNA for the CDR3: TGTGCCAGCAGTTTTGCAGGGGGCGACGAGCAGTACTTC. Translating it yields CASSFAGGDEQYF.

The rearrangement joins TRBV3-1 to TRBJ2-7; D not resolved. The germline V gene encodes CDR1 LGHDT and CDR2 YNNKEL (reference sequence). V was trimmed by 0 bases and J by 1 base, leaving 16 bases between them. The CDR3 runs to 17 residues. CDR3 DNA sequence: TGTGCCAGCAGCCAAGAGGGAATCGGAGTGCCTTCCTACGAGCAGTACTTC. This codes for CASSQEGIGVPSYEQYF.

V is TRBV7-8 and J is TRBJ2-1, with D unclear. Trimming took off 3 bases at V and 15 bases at J, with 9 bases between the two ends. The length of the CDR3 is 10 residues. The germline CDR1 and CDR2 sequences are SGHVS and FQNEAQ. The CDR3 DNA follows: TGTGCCAGCAGCTTCTCCGATCTGTTCTTC. Translating it yields CASSFSDLFF. Variable domain in full (rest from reference TRBV7-8 and TRBJ2-1): GAGVSQSPRYKVAKRGQDVALRCDPISGHVSLFWYQQALGQGPEFLTYFQNEAQLDKSGLPSDRFFAERPEGSVSTLKIQRTQQEDSAVYLCASSFSDLFFGPGTRLTVL.

V and J are TRBV27 and TRBJ2-2, with D possibly matching TRBD2 (6 bases). The CDR3 totals 14 residues. The germline gives CDR1 MNHEY, CDR2 SMNVEV (reference sequence). Trimming pared 2 bases from V and 7 bases from J, leaving 11 bases between. CDR3 coding DNA: TGTGCCAGCAGTTTAGGGTCGGGGGTCGGGGAGCTGTTTTTT. Protein: CASSLGSGVGELFF.

The chain uses TRBV24-1 and TRBJ1-1; 8 bases are a match to TRBD1. CDR1 and CDR2 from the germline V gene are KGHDR and SFDVKD. The length of the CDR3 is 13 residues. V lost 9 bases, J lost 4 bases, and 6 bases stayed unmatched. The CDR3 coding sequence is TGTGCCACCCGACAGGGGAGGGGCACTGAAGCTTTCTTT. Amino acid sequence: CATRQGRGTEAFF.

The chain couples TRBV6-2 or TRBV6-3 to TRBJ1-1; D might be TRBD1 (6 bases). From germline, CDR1 is MNHEY and CDR2 SVGEGT. The CDR3 covers 14 residues. The V and J ends lost 6 bases and 1 base respectively, with 12 bases between them. Here the CDR3 reads CASSRQETNTEAFF. The CDR3 DNA is TGTGCCAGCAGCAGACAGGAGACGAACACTGAAGCTTTCTTT.

This clonotype showed up just once. The chain carries TRBV7-9 and TRBJ2-2, with D possibly TRBD2 on 6 matching bases. Germline V CDR1 and CDR2: SEHNR, FQNEAQ (reference sequence). Trimming removed 4 bases from V and 2 bases from J, with 8 bases in between. This CDR3 has 14 amino acids. The CDR3 nucleotides read TGTGCCAGCAGCTCGGGACTTAACACCGGGGAGCTGTTTTTT. Protein product: CASSSGLNTGELFF.

This chain links TRBV13 with TRBJ2-3, with 12 bases lining up with TRBD2. Germline V gives CDR1 PRHDT, CDR2 FYEKMQ (reference sequence). The CDR3 sequence is 18 residues long. V shed 3 bases, J shed 2 bases, and the junction held 9 bases outside the gene matches. DNA for the CDR3: TGTGCCAGCAGCTTCCGTCCGACTAGCGGGAGTAACACAGATACGCAGTATTTT. This codes for CASSFRPTSGSNTDTQYF.

The chain recombines TRBV20-1 with TRBJ2-7; D uncertain. Germline-derived CDR1 and CDR2 are DFQATT and SNEGSKA (reference sequence). V dropped 3 bases and J dropped 5 bases, with 11 bases sitting between them. This CDR3 is built from 12 residues. In DNA, the CDR3 is TGCAGTGCTAGGATGGTGAGAGACGAGCAGTACTTC. Translation: CSARMVRDEQYF.

The CDR3, as DNA: TGTGCCAGCAGCTATCAGGGAAAGAACTATGGCTACACCTTC. Translation gives CASSYQGKNYGYTF. The chain has TRBV11-2 and TRBJ1-2, with a possible D match to TRBD1 (5 bases). This CDR3 spans 14 amino acids. Germline V gene sequence: CDR1 SGHAT, CDR2 FQNNGV. Trimming pared 4 bases from V and 2 bases from J, leaving 11 bases between.

The gene calls are TRBV6-6 and TRBJ2-7; tentatively, D is TRBD1 or TRBD2 (6 bases each). Trimming stripped 4 bases from V and 5 bases from J, with 15 bases between. Germline lookup yields CDR1 MNHNY and CDR2 SVGAGI (reference sequence). The CDR3 runs to 14 residues. The DNA for the CDR3 is TGTGCCAGCAGTTCTCCGGCCGGGGGCCACGAGCAGTACTTC. Translating gives CASSSPAGGHEQYF.

V gene TRBV7-9 combines with J gene TRBJ2-7, with D maybe TRBD2 (5 bases). Trimming shortened V by 4 bases and J by 1 base, and 14 bases separated the two germline ends. The CDR3 is 15 residues long. Looked up from germline, CDR1 is SEHNR and CDR2 is FQNEAQ (reference sequence). CDR3 nucleotide sequence: TGTGCCAGCAGCTCGGAAAACTTAGCGTCCTACGAGCAGTACTTC. Its translation: CASSSENLASYEQYF.

This clonotype was recorded a few times. V is TRBV9 and J is TRBJ2-3; D is perhaps TRBD2 (6 bases). The CDR3 runs 15 residues. Germline V gives CDR1 SGDLS, CDR2 YYNGEE. Trimming pared 2 bases from V and 3 bases from J, leaving 13 bases between. CDR3 residues: CASSVGGRGTDTQYF. CDR3 DNA sequence: TGTGCCAGCAGCGTGGGGGGACGGGGTACAGATACGCAGTATTTT.

The J gene is TRBJ1-4, the V gene TRBV4-1; a weak D match, TRBD1 (5 bases). The CDR3 contains 17 residues. Germline loops: CDR1 MGHRA, CDR2 YSYEKL. V lost 1 base and J lost 0, with 12 bases in between. The CDR3 DNA reads TGCGCCAGCAGCCAAGGTAACCAGGGAGCAACTAATGAAAAACTGTTTTTT. It yields the protein CASSQGNQGATNEKLFF.

The chain employs TRBV12-3 or TRBV12-4 and TRBJ2-1; no definite D call. This CDR3 contains 14 residues. V was shortened by 8 bases and J by 4 bases, with 15 bases between the two germline ends. CDR3: CASSGAIPYNEQFF. In DNA form, the CDR3 reads TGTGCCAGCTCCGGCGCGATCCCTTACAATGAGCAGTTCTTC.

CDR3 residues: CSVELDRAYEQYF. For the CDR3, the DNA is TGCAGCGTTGAACTGGACAGGGCCTACGAGCAGTACTTC. V is TRBV29-1 and J is TRBJ2-7; 8 bases align to TRBD1. The junction had 2 bases not matched to a gene; V was cut back by 2 bases and J by 2 bases. CDR3 length: 13 amino acids. Germline-derived CDR1 and CDR2 are SQVTM and ANQGSEA.

V gene TRBV9 combines with J gene TRBJ1-2; D unclear. Germline loops: CDR1 SGDLS, CDR2 YYNGEE. This CDR3 comprises 11 residues. The V gene lost 4 bases and the J gene lost 7 bases, with 8 bases spanning the gap. The chain's CDR3 is CASSRAIGYTF. CDR3 in DNA: TGTGCCAGCAGCCGGGCTATTGGCTACACCTTC.

Here the CDR3 DNA reads TGTGCCTGGAGTAGTGGACACTACGAGCAGTACTTC. Translation gives CAWSSGHYEQYF. V usage is TRBV30 and J usage is TRBJ2-7; a possible D gene is TRBD1 (5 bases). Trimming shortened V by 2 bases and J by 3 bases, and 8 bases separated the two germline ends. This CDR3 is 12 amino acids long. Germline assignment: CDR1 GTSNPN and CDR2 SVGIG (reference sequence).

The chain couples TRBV20-1 to TRBJ2-3; D possibly uses TRBD1 or TRBD2 (5 bases each). Germline V gene lookup returns CDR1 DFQATT and CDR2 SNEGSKA (reference sequence). The CDR3 runs 15 residues. V was cut by 5 bases and J by 4 bases, with 19 bases left in between. The CDR3 here is CSAPRGRTIPDTQYF. CDR3 bases: TGCAGTGCTCCGAGGGGCAGAACCATCCCAGATACGCAGTATTTT.

This chain uses TRBV12-5 with TRBJ2-1; D is uncertain. The CDR3 spans 13 residues. The ends were cut back, 2 bases at V and 4 bases at J, with 6 bases in the middle. Germline CDR1 reads LGHNT; CDR2 reads FRNRAP. The CDR3 DNA reads TGTGCTAGTGGTTTGACCCTGTACAATGAGCAGTTCTTC. Its translation: CASGLTLYNEQFF.

CDR3 protein: CSARDRDRKNYGYTF. CDR3 nucleotide sequence: TGCAGTGCTAGAGATCGGGACAGGAAGAACTATGGCTACACCTTC. The V gene is TRBV20-1, the J gene TRBJ1-2; 8 bases agree with TRBD1. CDR1 and CDR2 from the germline V gene are DFQATT and SNEGSKA (reference sequence). The CDR3 is 15 residues long. V shed 0 bases, J shed 2 bases, and the junction held 5 bases outside the gene matches.

V usage is TRBV9 and J usage is TRBJ1-2; D is perhaps TRBD1 (6 bases). V was cut by 0 bases and J by 4 bases, with 16 bases left in between. The CDR3 consists of 16 residues. Germline V lookup: CDR1 SGDLS, CDR2 YYNGEE. The CDR3 protein is CASSVVEDRPFYGYTF. The CDR3, as DNA: TGTGCCAGCAGCGTAGTTGAAGACAGGCCTTTCTATGGCTACACCTTC.

This rearrangement joins TRBV3-1 to TRBJ2-4; no definite D call. CDR1 is LGHDT and CDR2 is YNNKEL in the germline V gene (reference sequence). Trimming took 0 bases from V and 5 from J, leaving 8 bases between them. This CDR3 has 14 amino acids. The CDR3 spells CASSQDSLQNIQYF. The CDR3 region has the DNA TGTGCCAGCAGCCAAGATAGTCTCCAAAACATTCAGTACTTC.

V gene TRBV13 combines with J gene TRBJ1-5, with D maybe TRBD1 (6 bases). V was pared by 4 bases and J by 1 base, with 8 bases between. CDR3 length equals 14 residues. Germline CDR1 reads PRHDT; CDR2 reads FYEKMQ (reference sequence). The CDR3: CASSYGQSNQPQHF. The CDR3 region has the DNA TGTGCCAGCAGCTATGGACAGAGCAATCAGCCCCAGCATTTT.